The clone carrying this T cell receptor beta chain was seen many times. As yet, its antigen is unknown. This sample is drawn from a study of T cells in Graves' hyperthyroidism and ophthalmopathy. Study-wide background: Once the initial diagnosis was made, peripheral blood was obtained before any treatment. The study's findings and limits: Among clonotypes expanded in thyroid above 0.001, most were also found in blood.

Pregnant or lactating patients were excluded, as were those with uncontrolled infection or other autoimmune disease. PBMCs were obtained from over 8.5 ml fresh peripheral blood. Amplified TCR beta CDR3 regions came from RNA transcripts. The HTBI primer set was used in a first-round RT-PCR of the TCR CDR3. TCRdb fed the multiplex PCR reads into MiXCR, producing one record per CDR3 protein. The sample lists about 400,000 distinct CDR3 sequences, roughly 15% occurring once. The CDR3 has 13 residues. With 5 bases removed from V and 10 bases from J, the gap between germline ends came to 17 bases. Germline V gives CDR1 LNHNV, CDR2 YYDKDF (reference sequence).

The TCR sequence derives from a woman in her 30s with Graves' ophthalmopathy. Sequencing was carried out using blood. The genes are TRBV15 and TRBJ1-1; D is unclear. CDR3 nucleotide sequence: TGTGCCACCAGCGCGGGTACCAGTAAAGGAGCTTTCTTT. Amino acid sequence: CATSAGTSKGAFF.